Shown below are 32 T cell receptor beta chains from a single sample sequenced in a study of Ad26.COV2.S vaccination and SARS-CoV-2 variants. The sample's treatment: some 19 received Ad26.COV2.S at low or high dose, single or two shots; about 5 received placebo; per-sample allocation not given. The study sampled participants on day 63 after the first vaccine or placebo injection. Method: immunoSEQ multiplex PCR; TCRdb's copy keeps in-frame clones and lacks some. There are roughly 350,000 clones in the sample; roughly 87% occur only once, and roughly 3.1% lies in the top ten. The input for sequencing was peripheral blood, taken in a trial of Ad26.COV2.S vaccine versus placebo. These receptors came from a person aged 18 to 65 who received the Ad26.COV2.S COVID-19 vaccine or a placebo.

This clone has only a few counts. This chain joins TRBV6-6 and TRBJ1-5; TRBD1 might be the D (5 bases). This CDR3 is 16 amino acids long. V dropped 4 bases and J dropped 2 bases, with 15 bases sitting between them. The germline CDR1 and CDR2 sequences are MNHNY and SVGAGI (reference sequence). The CDR3 region has the DNA TGTGCCAGCAGTTTGGGACTCTCTCGACGCAATCAGCCCCAGCATTTT. Amino acid sequence: CASSLGLSRRNQPQHF.

A word on this clone: At one of its ends the junction is not consistent with the germline gene, which may arise from a read error. The chain employs TRBV3-1 (or the pseudogene TRBV3-2) and TRBJ2-5; 14 bases are shared with TRBD2. CDR3 length: 14 amino acids. Germline V lookup: CDR1 LGHDT, CDR2 YNNKEL (reference sequence). The CDR3 nucleotides are TGTGCCAGCAGCCAGGGGACTAGCGGGGGTTCATGGGACTTC. It translates to CASSQGTSGGSWDF.

The chain is built from TRBV29-1 and TRBJ1-2; TRBD1 matches at 7 bases. The J segment lost 4 bases and the V segment lost 4 bases, leaving 6 bases of the junction unmatched. The CDR3 runs 13 residues. Per the germline V gene, CDR1 is SQVTM and CDR2 is ANQGSEA. The CDR3 is CSVGGGSGYGYTF. The CDR3 DNA sequence: TGCAGCGTTGGAGGGGGCAGCGGCTATGGCTACACCTTC.

The rearrangement joins TRBV4-1 to TRBJ2-1; 8 bases align to TRBD2. CDR3 length equals 16 residues. CDR1 is MGHRA, CDR2 YSYEKL, per germline. Losses at the gene ends were 0 bases for V and 4 bases for J; bases not matched to a gene: 5. CDR3 sequence: CASSQELTSGYNEQFF. CDR3 DNA sequence: TGCGCCAGCAGCCAAGAACTCACTAGCGGATACAATGAGCAGTTCTTC.

The rearrangement uses TRBV7-2 and TRBJ1-2; D is possibly TRBD1 (5 bases). Germline V gene sequence: CDR1 SGHTA, CDR2 FQGNSA. Trimming stripped 1 base from V and 8 bases from J, with 11 bases between. The CDR3 extends over 13 amino acids. CDR3: CASSLEEGVGYTF. The CDR3 DNA reads as TGTGCCAGCAGCTTAGAAGAAGGGGTAGGCTACACCTTC.

The chain carries TRBV27 and TRBJ1-1; 7 bases line up with TRBD1. CDR1 MNHEY and CDR2 SMNVEV come from the germline V gene (reference sequence). V was pared by 2 bases and J by 7 bases, with 4 bases of the junction left unmatched. This CDR3 is built from 13 residues. The CDR3 DNA reads TGTGCCAGCAGTTTAACAGGGGCGGATGAAGCTTTCTTT. This encodes CASSLTGADEAFF.

This chain uses TRBV11-1 with TRBJ2-1; 7 nucleotides agree with TRBD2. V shed 5 bases and J 3 bases; nucleotides not matched to a gene: 7. The CDR3 contains 15 residues. CDR1 and CDR2 (germline): SGHAT, FQDESV (reference sequence). The CDR3: CASSPRTSVYNEQFF. The CDR3 nucleotides are TGTGCCAGCAGCCCCAGGACTAGTGTCTACAATGAGCAGTTCTTC. Based on the CDR3 plus reference TRBV11-1 and TRBJ2-1, the full variable domain is EAEVAQSPRYKITEKSQAVAFWCDPISGHATLYWYRQILGQGPELLVQFQDESVVDDSQLPKDRFSAERLKGVDSTLKIQPAELGDSAMYLCASSPRTSVYNEQFFGPGTRLTVL.

The V gene is TRBV7-9, the J gene TRBJ1-6, with 7 bases fitting TRBD1. The V gene end was trimmed by 4 bases and the J gene end by 6 bases; junction bases not matched to a gene: 9. The CDR3 runs to 16 residues. Germline lookup yields CDR1 SEHNR and CDR2 FQNEAQ (reference sequence). CDR3 sequence reads: CASSSRDSLVNSPLHF. CDR3 coding DNA: TGTGCCAGCAGCTCAAGGGACAGCTTGGTTAATTCACCCCTCCACTTT.

This clone was recorded a few times. This chain uses TRBV19 with TRBJ1-5; D remains ambiguous. Looked up from germline, CDR1 is LNHDA and CDR2 is SQIVND (reference sequence). The CDR3 contains 12 residues. Trimming shortened V by 6 bases and J by 9 bases, and 12 bases separated the two germline ends. The CDR3 here is CASRSNYRPQHF. DNA for the CDR3: TGTGCCAGTAGGTCTAACTATCGGCCCCAGCATTTT. Combining the CDR3 with reference TRBV19 and TRBJ1-5 gives the whole variable domain DGGITQSPKYLFRKEGQNVTLSCEQNLNHDAMYWYRQDPGQGLRLIYYSQIVNDFQKGDIAEGYSVSREKKESFPLTVTSAQKNPTAFYLCASRSNYRPQHFGDGTRLSIL.

This clone was recorded only once. V is TRBV7-9 and J is TRBJ2-5; 9 positions match TRBD2. The germline gives CDR1 SEHNR, CDR2 FQNEAQ (reference sequence). The ends lost 7 bases at V and 11 bases at J; junction bases unmatched: 17. CDR3 size: 15 residues. The CDR3 region has the DNA TGTGCCAGCACCTCCCTGGCGGGGGGGCCTGGAAGTCAGTACTTC. The encoded protein is CASTSLAGGPGSQYF. The full variable domain, in which reference TRBV7-9 and TRBJ2-5 provide the parts outside the CDR3, is DTGVSQNPRHKITKRGQNVTFRCDPISEHNRLYWYRQTLGQGPEFLTYFQNEAQLEKSRLLSDRFSAERPKGSFSTLEIQRTEQGDSAMYLCASTSLAGGPGSQYFGPGTRLLVL.

The CDR3, as DNA: TGTGCCAGCACGGGGGAGGGGGACTTTAAGGGAGAGACCCAGTACTTC. Translating gives CASTGEGDFKGETQYF. The V call is TRBV2, the J call TRBJ2-5; D possibly corresponds to TRBD2 (7 bases). From germline, CDR1 is SNHLY and CDR2 FYNNEI. V was shortened by 7 bases and J by 4 bases, with 22 bases between the two germline ends. The CDR3 has 16 amino acids.

This clone has just a few counts. The V and J genes are TRBV23-1 and TRBJ2-3; perhaps TRBD2 as D (6 bases). TRBV23-1 is an ORF, with its function uncertain. The V end was cut by 1 base, the J end by 2 bases, with 10 bases between. CDR3 length: 15 residues. This CDR3 reads CASSQWTTYTDTQYF. The CDR3 DNA reads TGCGCCAGCAGTCAATGGACTACCTACACAGATACGCAGTATTTT.

The chain combines TRBV19 with TRBJ1-5; 9 bases fit TRBD1. The V and J ends lost 6 bases and 3 bases, in that order; junction bases with no gene match: 21. The CDR3 consists of 20 residues. CDR1 and CDR2 (germline): LNHDA, SQIVND (reference sequence). The CDR3 DNA reads as TGTGCCAGTAGCTCTTTTAGGGGACAGGGAGGATATACGCCCAATCAGCCCCAGCATTTT. Protein sequence: CASSSFRGQGGYTPNQPQHF.

The chain recombines TRBV6-5 with TRBJ2-7; 8 positions agree with TRBD1. J gave up 4 bases and V 6 bases, and 8 bases lay outside the gene matches. Looked up from germline, CDR1 is MNHEY and CDR2 is SVGAGI. The CDR3 contains 14 residues. CDR3 coding DNA: TGTGCCAGCAGGCCCCGGACAGGGCTATACGAGCAGTACTTC. Translating it yields CASRPRTGLYEQYF.

This CDR3 is CASSQESGRRAYEQYF. The CDR3 region has the DNA TGCGCCAGCAGCCAAGAATCAGGCAGACGAGCCTACGAGCAGTACTTC. The chain joins TRBV4-1 to TRBJ2-7; D gene uncertain. With 0 bases removed from V and 2 bases from J, the gap between germline ends came to 14 bases. The CDR3 has 16 amino acids. CDR1 MGHRA and CDR2 YSYEKL come from the germline V gene.

V usage is TRBV12-3 or TRBV12-4 and J usage is TRBJ2-3, with D hard to call. This CDR3 comprises 12 residues. V lost 5 bases to trimming and J lost 4 bases, with 7 bases between them. The CDR3 DNA reads TGTGCCAGCAGTCCTAGGGCAGATACGCAGTATTTT. Residues: CASSPRADTQYF.

The gene calls are TRBV2 and TRBJ1-6; D is possibly TRBD1 (6 bases). Germline V gives CDR1 SNHLY, CDR2 FYNNEI. V was clipped by 6 bases and J by 6 bases, with 15 bases between them. CDR3 size: 15 residues. The chain's CDR3 is CASRNTGRGNSPLHF. The CDR3 nucleotides are TGTGCCAGCAGGAATACAGGGAGGGGTAATTCACCCCTCCACTTT.

The chain has TRBV30 and TRBJ2-7; no clear D gene. The CDR3 is 12 residues long. Germline V gives CDR1 GTSNPN, CDR2 SVGIG (reference sequence). Deletions cut 2 bases from V and 0 bases from J, with 5 bases between. DNA of the CDR3: TGTGCCTGGAGTATCAGCTCCTACGAGCAGTACTTC. Translation: CAWSISSYEQYF.

The chain carries TRBV5-1 and TRBJ2-2, with 7 bases fitting TRBD1. The CDR3 loop spans 15 amino acids. The V and J ends lost 4 bases and 0 bases, in that order; junction bases with no gene match: 3. CDR1 and CDR2 from the germline V gene are SGHRS and YFSETQ. The CDR3 region is CASSEGTANTGELFF. The CDR3 DNA is TGCGCCAGCAGCGAAGGGACAGCGAACACCGGGGAGCTGTTTTTT.

V usage is TRBV5-4 and J usage is TRBJ2-3; 11 bases map to TRBD2. This CDR3 has 16 amino acids. The trim removed 5 bases at V and 0 bases at J, leaving 5 bases unmatched. Germline values: CDR1 SGHNT, CDR2 YYREEE (reference sequence). CDR3 region: CASSSRLAGSTDTQYF. The CDR3 DNA sequence: TGTGCCAGCAGTTCCCGACTAGCGGGGAGCACAGATACGCAGTATTTT.

The chain employs TRBV10-3 and TRBJ2-2; 8 bases line up with TRBD1. The ends lost 5 bases at V and 1 base at J; junction bases unmatched: 12. Germline V gene lookup returns CDR1 ENHRY and CDR2 SYGVKD. CDR3 length: 18 amino acids. The chain's CDR3 is CAISHPLGGQENTGELFF. The CDR3 nucleotides read TGTGCCATCAGTCATCCACTGGGGGGACAGGAGAACACCGGGGAGCTGTTTTTT.

This clone was detected a few times. The sample holds other DNA sequences that translate to the same CDR3. V gene TRBV27 combines with J gene TRBJ1-2; 9 bases agree with TRBD1. The germline V gene encodes CDR1 MNHEY and CDR2 SMNVEV (reference sequence). V was clipped by 2 bases and J by 5 bases; unmatched bases: 0. CDR3 length: 13 residues. Written as DNA, the CDR3 is TGTGCCAGCAGTTTAGGGACAGGGTATGGCTACACCTTC. This encodes CASSLGTGYGYTF.

The chain has TRBV20-1 and TRBJ1-4, with unresolved D. This CDR3 region has 12 residues. CDR1 is DFQATT and CDR2 is SNEGSKA in the germline V gene (reference sequence). The V end was cut by 3 bases, the J end by 4 bases, with 6 bases between. The CDR3: CSASYSNEKLFF. Here the CDR3 DNA reads TGCAGTGCTAGTTACAGTAATGAAAAACTGTTTTTT.

This clone was found a few times. The chain recombines TRBV19 with TRBJ1-2; perhaps TRBD1 as D (5 bases). Looked up from germline, CDR1 is LNHDA and CDR2 is SQIVND (reference sequence). V gave up 4 bases and J gave up 4 bases, with 7 bases separating them. CDR3 length: 12 residues. The DNA of the CDR3 is TGTGCCAGTAGTACCGACAGCTATGGCTACACCTTC. This encodes CASSTDSYGYTF.

J is TRBJ2-7 and V is TRBV9, with 8 bases that match TRBD1. Germline V gene lookup returns CDR1 SGDLS and CDR2 YYNGEE. CDR3 length: 13 amino acids. The trim removed 4 bases at V and 6 bases at J, leaving 6 bases unmatched. In DNA, the CDR3 is TGTGCCAGCAGCTTTCGGACAGGGCGCGAGCAGTACTTC. As protein: CASSFRTGREQYF.

This clone was seen more than once but under ten times. The chain combines TRBV11-2 with TRBJ1-2; 11 positions match TRBD1. This CDR3 is built from 15 residues. CDR1 and CDR2 from the germline V gene are SGHAT and FQNNGV. Trimming took 3 bases from V and 7 from J; bases not matched to a gene: 7. In DNA, the CDR3 is TGTGCCAGCAGCTTCCCCGGACAGGGGGCAGCTGGCTACACCTTC. Protein product: CASSFPGQGAAGYTF.

This clone has more than one count but fewer than ten. V and J are TRBV5-1 and TRBJ1-5; D is undetermined. Germline assignment: CDR1 SGHRS and CDR2 YFSETQ. The CDR3 has 16 amino acids. Trimming took off 0 bases at V and 0 bases at J, with 10 bases between the two ends. CDR3 DNA sequence: TGCGCCAGCAGCTTGGACACCGGAAATAGCAATCAGCCCCAGCATTTT. Amino acids: CASSLDTGNSNQPQHF.

The V and J genes are TRBV7-3 and TRBJ2-7, with D perhaps TRBD1 (6 bases). The germline V and J ends were trimmed by 2 bases and 5 bases, with 10 bases remaining between them. Germline V gene data show CDR1 as SGHTA and CDR2 as FQGTGA. The CDR3 is 13 amino acids. CDR3: CASSLGGRDEQYF. CDR3 DNA sequence: TGTGCCAGCAGCTTAGGGGGCAGGGACGAGCAGTACTTC.

The chain uses TRBV15 and TRBJ2-3; 8 bases are shared with TRBD1. The germline V gene encodes CDR1 LNHNV and CDR2 YYDKDF (reference sequence). Trimming removed 6 bases from V and 3 bases from J; junction bases left unmatched: 11. The CDR3 length is 16 residues. DNA for the CDR3: TGTGCCACCAGACTTACTAGGGACAGGTGGACAGATACGCAGTATTTT. Translated: CATRLTRDRWTDTQYF.

The J gene is TRBJ2-2, the V gene TRBV7-6; the D is unclear. Trimming stripped 0 bases from V and 4 bases from J, with 6 bases between. This CDR3 spans 14 amino acids. CDR1 and CDR2 (germline): SGHVS, FNYEAQ. The CDR3 reads CASSLALGTGELFF. In DNA form, the CDR3 reads TGTGCCAGCAGCTTAGCGTTAGGCACCGGGGAGCTGTTTTTT.

The chain joins TRBV5-6 to TRBJ1-1, with D uncertain. V lost 5 bases to trimming and J lost 7 bases, with 24 bases between them. The CDR3 contains 16 residues. CDR1 and CDR2 (germline): SGHDT, YYEEEE. CDR3 bases: TGTGCCAGCAGTCCCGAAGGAAGAGCCCCTTTGGGTGAAGCTTTCTTT. This encodes CASSPEGRAPLGEAFF.

The chain couples TRBV5-1 to TRBJ1-2, with 9 bases lining up with TRBD1. Trimming removed 4 bases from V and 4 bases from J; junction bases left unmatched: 8. Germline V gene lookup returns CDR1 SGHRS and CDR2 YFSETQ. The CDR3 sequence is 15 residues long. The CDR3 loop is CASSAGQGWSYGYTF. In nucleotides, the CDR3 is TGCGCCAGCAGCGCTGGACAGGGGTGGTCCTATGGCTACACCTTC. Based on the CDR3 plus reference TRBV5-1 and TRBJ1-2, the full variable domain is KAGVTQTPRYLIKTRGQQVTLSCSPISGHRSVSWYQQTPGQGLQFLFEYFSETQRNKGNFPGRFSGRQFSNSRSEMNVSTLELGDSALYLCASSAGQGWSYGYTFGSGTRLTVV.